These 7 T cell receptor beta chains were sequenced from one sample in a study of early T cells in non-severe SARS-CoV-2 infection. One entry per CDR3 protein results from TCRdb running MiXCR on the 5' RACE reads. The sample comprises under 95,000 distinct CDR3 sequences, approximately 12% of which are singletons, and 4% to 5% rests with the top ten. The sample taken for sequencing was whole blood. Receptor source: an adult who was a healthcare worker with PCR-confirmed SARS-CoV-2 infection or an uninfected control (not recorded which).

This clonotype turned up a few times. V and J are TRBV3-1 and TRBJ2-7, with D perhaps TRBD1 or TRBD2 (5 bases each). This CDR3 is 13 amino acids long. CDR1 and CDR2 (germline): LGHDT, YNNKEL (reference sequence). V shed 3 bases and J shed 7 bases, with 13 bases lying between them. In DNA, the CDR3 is TGTGCCAGCAGCCATGAGGGGTTGGGGGAGCAGTACTTC. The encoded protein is CASSHEGLGEQYF.

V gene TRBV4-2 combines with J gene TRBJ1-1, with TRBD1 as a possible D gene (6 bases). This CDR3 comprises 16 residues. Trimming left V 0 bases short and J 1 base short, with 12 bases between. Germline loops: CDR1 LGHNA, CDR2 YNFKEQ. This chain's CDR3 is CASSQDRTAANTEAFF. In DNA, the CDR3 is TGTGCCAGCAGCCAAGATAGGACAGCCGCGAACACTGAAGCTTTCTTT.

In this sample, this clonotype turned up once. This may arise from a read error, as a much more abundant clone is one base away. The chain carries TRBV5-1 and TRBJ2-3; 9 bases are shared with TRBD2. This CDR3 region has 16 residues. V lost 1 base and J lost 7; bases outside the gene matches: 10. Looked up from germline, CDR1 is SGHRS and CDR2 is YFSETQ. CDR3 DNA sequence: TGCGCCAGCAGCTTGACCCCTAGCGGGAAGACATATACGCAGTATTTT. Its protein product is CASSLTPSGKTYTQYF.

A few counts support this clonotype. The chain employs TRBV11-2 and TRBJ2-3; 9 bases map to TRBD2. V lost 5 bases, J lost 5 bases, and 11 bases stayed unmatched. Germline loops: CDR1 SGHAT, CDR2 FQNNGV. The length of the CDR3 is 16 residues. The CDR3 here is CASSHLEREALDTQYF. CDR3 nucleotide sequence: TGTGCCAGCAGCCATCTAGAGCGGGAGGCCCTAGATACGCAGTATTTT.

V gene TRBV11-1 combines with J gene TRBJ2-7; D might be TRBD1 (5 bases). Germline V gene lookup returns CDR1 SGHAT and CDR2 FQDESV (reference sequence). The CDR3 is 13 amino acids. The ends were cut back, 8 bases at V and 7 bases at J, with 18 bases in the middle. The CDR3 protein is CASGPLGRAEQYF. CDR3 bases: TGTGCCAGCGGTCCGCTGGGGCGCGCGGAGCAGTACTTC.

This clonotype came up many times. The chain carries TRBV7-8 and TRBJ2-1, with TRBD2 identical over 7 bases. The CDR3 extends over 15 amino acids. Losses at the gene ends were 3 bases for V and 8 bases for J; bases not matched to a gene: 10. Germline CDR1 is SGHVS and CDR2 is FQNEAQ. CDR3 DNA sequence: TGTGCCAGCAGCTTGGTGGGCGGGAGTCAGCATGAGCAGTTCTTC. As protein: CASSLVGGSQHEQFF.

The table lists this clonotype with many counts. Here the CDR3 DNA reads TGTGCCAGCAGCTTAGGCACGGCGGGCAATCAGCCCCAGCATTTT. Its protein product is CASSLGTAGNQPQHF. V gene TRBV11-2 combines with J gene TRBJ1-5; D is unclear. Per germline, CDR1 SGHAT and CDR2 FQNNGV. The germline V and J ends were trimmed by 1 base and 2 bases, with 9 bases remaining between them. The CDR3 is 15 residues long.